One TCR beta chain is described in this entry. Described time point: newly diagnosed GD, antithyroid drugs for less than 3 months. From RNA extracted from PBMCs, the TCR library was made. The data belong to a study of regulatory T cells in long-lasting Graves disease. V lost 4 bases and J lost 5; bases outside the gene matches: 13. The CDR3 is 16 amino acids. In germline, CDR1 is SGHRS, CDR2 YFSETQ. For TCR beta, libraries came from iRepertoire HTBI primers and Arm-PCR of CDR3 regions. TCRdb redid the calling of the multiplex PCR reads with MiXCR, one entry per CDR3 protein. The sample has 450,000 to 600,000 distinct CDR3 sequences; about 17% are singletons. These data are also associated with another study on T cells in Graves' hyperthyroidism and ophthalmopathy.

This chain connects TRBV5-1 to TRBJ2-5; TRBD2 matches at 8 bases. The TCR originated in a man between 35 and 55 years old with Graves disease. This specimen consisted of peripheral blood mononuclear cells (PBMCs), obtained at new diagnosis, from a patient treated with antithyroid drugs. CDR3 sequence reads: CASSPGVREGEETQYF. DNA for the CDR3: TGCGCCAGCAGCCCTGGTGTCCGGGAGGGAGAGGAGACCCAGTACTTC. Supplemented by reference TRBV5-1 and TRBJ2-5, the full variable domain reads KAGVTQTPRYLIKTRGQQVTLSCSPISGHRSVSWYQQTPGQGLQFLFEYFSETQRNKGNFPGRFSGRQFSNSRSEMNVSTLELGDSALYLCASSPGVREGEETQYFGPGTRLLVL.